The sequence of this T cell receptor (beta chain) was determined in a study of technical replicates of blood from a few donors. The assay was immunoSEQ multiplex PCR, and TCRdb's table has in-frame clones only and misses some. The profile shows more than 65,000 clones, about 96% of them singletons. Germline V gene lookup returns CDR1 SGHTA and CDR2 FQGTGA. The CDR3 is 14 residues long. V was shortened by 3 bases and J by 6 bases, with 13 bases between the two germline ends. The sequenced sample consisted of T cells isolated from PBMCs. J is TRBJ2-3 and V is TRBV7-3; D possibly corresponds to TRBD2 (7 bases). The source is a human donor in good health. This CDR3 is CASSFRGAPDTQYF. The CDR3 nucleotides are TGTGCCAGCAGCTTCCGGGGGGCGCCTGATACGCAGTATTTT.